Detailed here is one TCR beta chain. This clone was seen once. Its antigen is still unknown. No base quality information exists; no much larger clone differs at one position. Distinct nucleotide sequences in the sample also encode this CDR3. Whole blood was collected in K2EDTA tubes by collaborating institutions according to the institutions' own protocols. Collaborator samples were shipped for TCRbeta analysis as frozen whole blood, isolated PBMCs, or DNA extracted from either sample type. TCRbeta CDR3 regions were amplified from genomic DNA using the immunoSEQ Assay, a bias-controlled multiplex PCR. The study's processing was this. The number of nucleated cells in each sample was estimated by amplification of reference gene primers within the assay. To quantify the absolute abundance of each unique TCRbeta CDR3 rearrangement, sequence reads were collapsed and filtered. For each sample, productive Simpson clonality was calculated by taking the square root of Simpson's diversity index across productive rearrangements. Imported from immuneACCESS, the table was reduced by TCRdb to in-frame sequences with V and J called. These copies leave out some clones; in studies compared against another copy, an unresolved V gene accounts for under half, and the cause of the remainder is not known. The D gene and trimming were derived from the DNA, and the V and J assignments and clone size from that table. Across this sample there are tens of thousands of clones, with around four fifths seen only once. Approximately 15% of the sample comes from the top ten.

This record comes from a study of blood T cell repertoires in COVID-19 (dated by TCRdb to 2020 to 2021). Broadly, across the study: Samples from collaborators originated in the United States, Italy and Spain and spanned both the acute and convalescent phases of COVID-19. The material from the prospective study consisted of cDNA or gDNA derived from T cells, B-cell-depleted T cells, or PBMCs. The dataset comprised deeply sampled blood TCRbeta repertoires from subjects exposed to, actively infected with, or recovered from COVID-19. The repertoires were released in a freely available public database meant as a resource for research on the immune response to SARS-CoV-2. The samples were drawn from two sources: the first 160 participants of the ongoing ImmuneRACE study, and over 1,000 subjects contributed by 6 global collaborators. Nearly every sample came with metadata listing a de-identified subject ID, COVID-19 status, age in years and sex. Where available, HLA class I and class II types were obtained from metadata supplied by the sample provider rather than from assay-based typing. The paper as a whole reports these results and caveats: How much clinical and demographic metadata was included differed by source and by participant, and the metadata was provided uncurated.

For CDR1 and CDR2, the germline V gene lists SGHTA and FQGNSA. The V and J ends are trimmed by 3 bases and 6 bases, leaving 6 bases between them. Taken from cysteine to phenylalanine, the CDR3 has 12 residues. The read is trimmed to its CDR3 DNA, 36 bases read in frame from base 1. The receptor was derived from a woman in her sixties with acute or convalescent COVID-19. The receptor chain draws on TRBV7-2 and TRBJ1-5, with the D segment identity uncertain. The specimen was peripheral blood. DNA sequence: TGTGCCAGCAGCTTGGGAGGTCAGCCCCAGCATTTT. The translation is CASSLGGQPQHF.